One and the same sample provided the 19 T cell receptor beta chains below, sequenced in a study of T cells in Graves' hyperthyroidism and ophthalmopathy. Using RNA transcripts as the source, TCR beta CDR3 regions were amplified. TCR CDR3 underwent first-round RT-PCR with the HTBI primer set. TCRdb reanalysed the multiplex PCR reads using MiXCR and keeps one entry per CDR3 protein. The profile shows some 700,000 distinct CDR3 sequences, 15% to 20% of them singletons. Source material: blood. The receptor source for this set is a man over 45 with Graves' hyperthyroidism.

This clonotype was seen ten or more times. The chain carries TRBV6-5 and TRBJ2-5, with 7 bases aligning to TRBD2. Germline CDR1 reads MNHEY; CDR2 reads SVGAGI. The CDR3 is made up of 15 amino acids. The J segment lost 5 bases and the V segment lost 0 bases, leaving 6 bases of the junction unmatched. CDR3 DNA: TGTGCCAGCAGTTACTCGGGGGGGGAGGGGGAGACCCAGTACTTC. Encoded protein: CASSYSGGEGETQYF.

This chain uses TRBV15 with TRBJ2-5; D ambiguous. Per germline, CDR1 LNHNV and CDR2 YYDKDF (reference sequence). The length of the CDR3 is 16 residues. Trimming left V 3 bases short and J 2 bases short, with 16 bases between. The chain's CDR3 is CATSSVVGRLQETQYF. The CDR3 bases are TGTGCCACCAGCAGCGTGGTGGGCAGATTACAAGAGACCCAGTACTTC.

This clonotype has a handful of counts. The J gene is TRBJ2-1, the V gene TRBV30; 10 positions agree with TRBD2. The CDR3 is 15 amino acids. Germline V gene sequence: CDR1 GTSNPN, CDR2 SVGIG (reference sequence). With 5 bases clipped from V and 8 bases from J, the junction kept 12 bases outside the gene matches. The CDR3 loop is CAWGLAGATSDEQFF. The CDR3 coding sequence is TGTGCCTGGGGTCTAGCGGGGGCCACCAGCGATGAGCAGTTCTTC. The variable domain in full, completed from reference TRBV30 and TRBJ2-1, reads SQTIHQWPATLVQPVGSPLSLECTVEGTSNPNLYWYRQAAGRGLQLLFYSVGIGQISSEVPQNLSASRPQDRQFILSSKKLLLSDSGFYLCAWGLAGATSDEQFFGPGTRLTVL.

The gene calls are TRBV29-1 and TRBJ1-1; TRBD1 aligns across 11 bases. V lost 7 bases to trimming and J lost 4 bases; unmatched junction nucleotides: 8. The CDR3 is 14 residues long. Germline V lookup: CDR1 SQVTM, CDR2 ANQGSEA. The CDR3 sequence is CSGGTGGAFTEAFF. The CDR3 coding sequence is TGCAGCGGGGGGACAGGGGGTGCCTTCACTGAAGCTTTCTTT.

This clonotype was counted ten times or more. The CDR3 loop reads CASKSGRVYNEQFF. CDR3 in DNA: TGTGCCAGCAAGAGCGGGAGGGTCTACAATGAGCAGTTCTTC. The rearrangement uses TRBV27 and TRBJ2-1, with 10 bases identical to TRBD2. Trimming cost V 7 bases and J 3 bases; bases outside gene matches: 3. The germline CDR1 and CDR2 sequences are MNHEY and SMNVEV (reference sequence). The CDR3 totals 14 residues.

Ten or more counts support this clonotype. This chain uses TRBV7-2 with TRBJ1-6; 10 bases are a match to TRBD1. Germline V lookup: CDR1 SGHTA, CDR2 FQGNSA. Losses at the gene ends were 4 bases for V and 10 bases for J; bases not matched to a gene: 7. The CDR3 is made up of 15 amino acids. CDR3 region: CASSSTGQGHSPLHF. In nucleotides, the CDR3 is TGTGCCAGCAGCTCGACGGGACAGGGGCACTCACCCCTCCACTTT.

This clonotype was picked up a small number of times. This chain links TRBV24-1 with TRBJ2-2; D may correspond to TRBD1 or TRBD2 (5 bases each). V shed 2 bases and J shed 7 bases, with 19 bases lying between them. CDR1 and CDR2 from the germline V gene are KGHDR and SFDVKD. The CDR3 extends over 17 amino acids. The CDR3 protein is CATSDSPGRPYVGELFF. The CDR3 region has the DNA TGTGCCACCAGTGATTCGCCGGGACGACCGTATGTCGGGGAGCTGTTTTTT.

This clonotype was recorded many times. The rearrangement uses TRBV11-3 and TRBJ2-2; D ambiguous. V gave up 0 bases and J gave up 1 base, with 6 bases separating them. Per germline, CDR1 SGHNT and CDR2 YENEEA. This CDR3 is 15 amino acids long. For the CDR3, the DNA is TGTGCCAGCAGCTTAGATGCAGGGAACACCGGGGAGCTGTTTTTT. It encodes CASSLDAGNTGELFF.

This clonotype showed up many times. The V call is TRBV5-7, the J call TRBJ2-1; 9 bases are a match to TRBD1. TRBV5-7 is classed as an ORF, of uncertain function. This CDR3 region has 16 residues. The V gene end was trimmed by 5 bases and the J gene end by 3 bases; junction bases not matched to a gene: 9. CDR3 sequence: CASRPFPGQGYNEQFF. The CDR3, as DNA: TGTGCCAGCAGACCCTTTCCGGGACAGGGCTACAATGAGCAGTTCTTC.

This clonotype was counted ten times or more. The chain carries TRBV27 and TRBJ2-3; TRBD2 matches 7 bases. This CDR3 comprises 17 residues. J gave up 2 bases and V 6 bases, and 14 bases lay outside the gene matches. The germline gives CDR1 MNHEY, CDR2 SMNVEV (reference sequence). This chain's CDR3 is CASSSYSRTSDTDTQYF. The DNA for the CDR3 is TGTGCCAGCAGCTCCTATTCGCGGACTAGTGACACAGATACGCAGTATTTT.

This rearrangement joins TRBV9 to TRBJ2-1; 8 bases map to TRBD2. Germline V gene lookup returns CDR1 SGDLS and CDR2 YYNGEE. This CDR3 contains 16 residues. Trimming at V came to 2 bases and at J to 9 bases, leaving 13 bases not matched to a gene. The CDR3 nucleotides read TGTGCCAGCAGCGTCGCGGAGACTAGCGCACGGGGTGAGCAGTTCTTC. As protein: CASSVAETSARGEQFF.

This clonotype was detected many times. The chain couples TRBV28 to TRBJ2-3, with D possibly matching TRBD1 (5 bases). V lost 7 bases and J 5 bases, leaving 25 bases between the germline ends. Per the germline V gene, CDR1 is MDHEN and CDR2 is SYDVKM. CDR3 size: 17 residues. In nucleotides, the CDR3 is TGTGCCAGCAATACATTTCCGGACACTGAGCTTGGAGATACGCAGTATTTT. The encoded protein is CASNTFPDTELGDTQYF.

The table lists this clonotype with a few counts. This chain connects TRBV12-3 or TRBV12-4 to TRBJ1-3; TRBD1 matches 9 bases. The junction had 3 bases not matched to a gene; V was cut back by 3 bases and J by 3 bases. The CDR3 is made up of 15 amino acids. The CDR3 sequence: CASSFNRGHGNTIYF. CDR3 bases: TGTGCCAGCAGTTTTAACAGGGGGCATGGAAACACCATATATTTT.

There are many counts of this clonotype. The chain links TRBV15 to TRBJ2-3; no clear D gene. Germline CDR1 reads LNHNV; CDR2 reads YYDKDF (reference sequence). Trimming took 6 bases from V and 1 from J, leaving 14 bases between them. This CDR3 contains 15 residues. CDR3: CATSQRAAGTDTQYF. CDR3 sequence (DNA): TGTGCCACCAGTCAAAGGGCCGCCGGCACAGATACGCAGTATTTT.

There are many counts of this clonotype. This chain uses TRBV5-1 with TRBJ2-3; D is perhaps TRBD2 (5 bases). Germline V gives CDR1 SGHRS, CDR2 YFSETQ. The CDR3 consists of 16 residues. V was shortened by 2 bases and J by 2 bases, with 15 bases between the two germline ends. CDR3 nucleotides: TGCGCCAGCAGCTTCGACCTACGGGGATCCACAGATACGCAGTATTTT. Its translation is CASSFDLRGSTDTQYF.

This chain links TRBV6-1 with TRBJ2-1; either TRBD1 or TRBD2 may supply D (5 bases each). Per germline, CDR1 MNHNS and CDR2 SASEGT. Trimming took off 8 bases at V and 7 bases at J, with 18 bases between the two ends. The CDR3 totals 14 residues. CDR3 DNA sequence: TGTGCCAGCTCCGGGGCAGGGCGACGGAATGAGCAGTTCTTC. Residues: CASSGAGRRNEQFF.

Ten or more counts support this clonotype. This sequence joins TRBV7-8 and TRBJ2-5, with TRBD1 matching 7 bases. J lost 4 bases, V lost 2 bases, and 4 bases had no gene match. The CDR3 consists of 14 residues. Germline V gene sequence: CDR1 SGHVS, CDR2 FQNEAQ. In nucleotides, the CDR3 is TGTGCCAGCAGCTTAACGGACAGGAGAGAGACCCAGTACTTC. Its translation is CASSLTDRRETQYF.

This clonotype appeared a single time. CDR3 sequence reads: CASSLETGGPPGLPLPGELFF. DNA for the CDR3: TGTGCCAGCAGCTTGGAAACGGGGGGACCCCCGGGACTCCCTTTACCCGGGGAGCTGTTTTTT. The chain combines TRBV5-5 with TRBJ2-2, with TRBD2 matching over 7 bases. This CDR3 comprises 21 residues. With V trimmed by 0 bases and J by 6 bases, 23 bases remained unmatched. Germline values: CDR1 SGHKS, CDR2 YYEKEE (reference sequence).

This chain joins TRBV28 and TRBJ2-3, with 12 bases aligning to TRBD2. Germline-derived CDR1 and CDR2 are MDHEN and SYDVKM. V lost 5 bases to trimming and J lost 4 bases; unmatched junction nucleotides: 4. The CDR3 runs 15 residues. This CDR3 is CASSKTSGGPDTQYF. The CDR3 DNA sequence: TGTGCCAGCAGTAAGACTAGCGGGGGCCCAGATACGCAGTATTTT.